This T cell receptor beta chain stems from a study of cytomegalovirus exposure and HLA in healthy donors. General study points: Researchers reported in a later analysis that a missense DCLRE1C variant was tied to TCR beta V- and J-gene trimming.

V dropped 7 bases and J dropped 2; count of bases not matched to a gene: 4. Germline CDR1 reads LNHDA; CDR2 reads SQIVND (reference sequence). CDR3 size: 13 residues. Details on this clone: Its antigen is not identified.

With 60 Vbeta and 13 Jbeta primers, the PCR was carried out. TCRdb's copy holds only in-frame clones and misses some; the assay was immunoSEQ multiplex PCR. Here the sample spans 100,000 to 150,000 clones, over 70% being singletons. This receptor was identified in a woman aged 40 to 49 in good health and CMV-seronegative. The sample comprised PBMCs. V usage is TRBV19 and J usage is TRBJ1-2; 7 nucleotides align to TRBD1. CDR3 residues: CASISTGNYGYTF. DNA for the CDR3: TGTGCCAGTATCTCGACAGGGAACTATGGCTACACCTTC.